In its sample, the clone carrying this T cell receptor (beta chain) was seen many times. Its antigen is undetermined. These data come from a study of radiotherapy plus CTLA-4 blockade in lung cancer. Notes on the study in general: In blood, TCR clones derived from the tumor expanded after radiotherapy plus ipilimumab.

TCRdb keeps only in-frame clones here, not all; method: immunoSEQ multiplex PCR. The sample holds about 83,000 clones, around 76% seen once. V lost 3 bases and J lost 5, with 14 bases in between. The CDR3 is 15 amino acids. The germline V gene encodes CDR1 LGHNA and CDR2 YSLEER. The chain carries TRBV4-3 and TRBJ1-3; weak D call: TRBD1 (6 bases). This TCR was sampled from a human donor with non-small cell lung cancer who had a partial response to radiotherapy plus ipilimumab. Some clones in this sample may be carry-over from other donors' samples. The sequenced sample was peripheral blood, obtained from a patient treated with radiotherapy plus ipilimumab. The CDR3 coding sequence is TGCGCCAGCAGCCACAGAACAGGGAACAGAAACACCATATATTTT. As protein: CASSHRTGNRNTIYF.